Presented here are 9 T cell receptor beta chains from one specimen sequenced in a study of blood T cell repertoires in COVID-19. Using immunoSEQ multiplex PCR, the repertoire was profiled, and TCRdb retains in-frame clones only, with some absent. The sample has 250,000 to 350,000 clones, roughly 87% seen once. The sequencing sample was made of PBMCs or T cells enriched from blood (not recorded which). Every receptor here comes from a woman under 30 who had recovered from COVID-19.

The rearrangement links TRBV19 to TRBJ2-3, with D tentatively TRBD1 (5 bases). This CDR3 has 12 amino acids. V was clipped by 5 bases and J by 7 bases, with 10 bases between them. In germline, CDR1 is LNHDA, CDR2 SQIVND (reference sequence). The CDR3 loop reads CASSAYRYTQYF. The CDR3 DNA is TGTGCCAGTAGTGCTTACAGGTATACGCAGTATTTT.

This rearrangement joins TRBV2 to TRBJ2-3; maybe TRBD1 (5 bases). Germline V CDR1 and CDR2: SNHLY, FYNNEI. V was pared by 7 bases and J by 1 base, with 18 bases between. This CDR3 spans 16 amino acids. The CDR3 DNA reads TGTGCCAGCAAGGCAAGCCGTTTAGGGGGCACAGATACGCAGTATTTT. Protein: CASKASRLGGTDTQYF.

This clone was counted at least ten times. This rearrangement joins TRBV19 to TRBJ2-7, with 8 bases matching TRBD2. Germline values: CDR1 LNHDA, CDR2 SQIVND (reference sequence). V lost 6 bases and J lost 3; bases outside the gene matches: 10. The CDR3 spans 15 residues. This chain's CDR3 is CASSKRGREGYEQYF. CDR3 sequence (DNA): TGTGCCAGTAGCAAAAGAGGACGGGAGGGCTACGAGCAGTACTTC.

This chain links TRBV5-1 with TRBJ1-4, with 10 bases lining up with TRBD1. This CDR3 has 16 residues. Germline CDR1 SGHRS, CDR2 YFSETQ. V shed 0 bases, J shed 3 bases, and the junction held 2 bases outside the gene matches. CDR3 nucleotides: TGCGCCAGCAGCTTGGGACAGGGGGCTTCTAATGAAAAACTGTTTTTT. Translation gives CASSLGQGASNEKLFF.

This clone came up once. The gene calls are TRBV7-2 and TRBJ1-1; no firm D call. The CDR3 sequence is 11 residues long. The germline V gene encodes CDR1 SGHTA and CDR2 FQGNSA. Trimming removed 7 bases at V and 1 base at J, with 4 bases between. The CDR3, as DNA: TGTGCCAGCACAGGGAACACTGAAGCTTTCTTT. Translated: CASTGNTEAFF.

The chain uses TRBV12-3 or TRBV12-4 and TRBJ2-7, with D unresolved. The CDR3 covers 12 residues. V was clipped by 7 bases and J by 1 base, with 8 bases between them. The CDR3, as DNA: TGTGCCAGCACACTCGGTTCCTACGAGCAGTACTTC. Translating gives CASTLGSYEQYF.

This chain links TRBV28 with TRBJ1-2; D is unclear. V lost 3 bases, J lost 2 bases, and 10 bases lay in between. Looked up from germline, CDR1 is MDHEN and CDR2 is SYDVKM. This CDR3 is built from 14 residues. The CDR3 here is CASSLPTGNYGYTF. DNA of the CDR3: TGTGCCAGCAGTTTGCCTACGGGAAACTATGGCTACACCTTC.

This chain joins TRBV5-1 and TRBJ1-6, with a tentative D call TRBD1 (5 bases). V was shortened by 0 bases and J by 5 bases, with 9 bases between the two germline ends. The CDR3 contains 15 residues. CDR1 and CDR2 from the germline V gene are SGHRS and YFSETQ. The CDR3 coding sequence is TGCGCCAGCAGCTTGGGTCGGGGGAATAATTCACCCCTCCACTTT. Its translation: CASSLGRGNNSPLHF.

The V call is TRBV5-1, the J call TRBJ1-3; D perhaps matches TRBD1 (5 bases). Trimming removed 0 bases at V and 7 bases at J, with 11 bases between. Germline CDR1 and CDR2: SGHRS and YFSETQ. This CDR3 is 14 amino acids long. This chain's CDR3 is CASSLAGGGNTIYF. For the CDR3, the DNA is TGCGCCAGCAGCTTGGCCGGGGGAGGGAACACCATATATTTT.